The subject of this entry is one T cell receptor (beta chain). Its antigen is unknown. This sample is part of a study of cytomegalovirus exposure and HLA in healthy donors (TCRdb year 2017). Background for the entire study: In an earlier analysis of approximately 640 of the donors, approximately 260 Gb of sequence data and 90 million to 120 million unique TCR beta sequences from 150 million to 200 million T cells were reported. About 280 gigabases of sequencing data and tens of millions of unique TCR sequences were included in an early release covering roughly 600 HLA-typed donors. Of the approximately 400 genotyped donors, 65% to 90% fell in the genetic ancestry cluster associated with self-reported Caucasian donors. The study aimed to test whether cataloging public T cell receptors could reveal signatures of past pathogen exposure. The study profiled the T cell repertoires of under 700 subjects by immunosequencing and related them to cytomegalovirus serostatus. Along with the roughly 610-subject first cohort, a separate validation cohort of over 90 different subjects was used. High-throughput TCR immunosequencing, statistical association of individual TCRs with disease status, and machine learning were combined to predict cytomegalovirus infection status. To study patterns of TCR occurrence, a later analysis re-analyzed previously published TCR beta repertoires from around 700 donors and added high-resolution HLA genotyping. Rather than drawing on any new phenotypic data, the later analysis identified candidate immune exposures from TCR beta sequences and the way those sequences occurred across donors. To decide whether each TCR beta V gene segment behaved as functional or pseudogenic, an earlier analysis of several hundred of the donors relied on high-throughput TCR beta sequencing. Donor age, sex, ethnicity and CMV serostatus were compiled together with the repertoire data. A later genetic analysis took genome-wide SNP genotypes for 398 of the 666 donors and used that subset as a discovery cohort. All discovery cohort repertoires had been generated on a single sequencing platform. Class I and class II HLA loci were covered by the typing at four-digit resolution. Typing coverage varied by locus: roughly 629-640 donors for A, B, C, DRB1 and DQB1; some 520 for DQA1; about 570 for DPA1; around 490 for DPB1. A handful of DR-DQ haplotypes were handled as single units for association and clustering because linkage in the cohort was strong. Among 300 to 500 genotyped donors of the cohort, an average of around 250,000 unique TCR beta nucleotide sequences was sequenced per donor, of which 15% to 20% were non-productive. General study outcomes and caveats: The presence/absence analyses assumed that sequencing depth was roughly uniform across donors, and that assumption may not be true. The 87-base-pair reads could not distinguish some IMGT-functional V segments, including TRBV6-2 and TRBV6-3, so those segments were excluded. Assigning TCR associations to individual alleles was difficult when HLA alleles, especially DR and DQ, strongly co-occurred. In a later analysis, several top co-occurrence clusters were reported to appear linked to parvovirus B19, influenza, CMV and Epstein-Barr virus. In a later analysis, the rate of TCR association differed among HLA loci, with DRB1 alleles having the most associated TCRs and HLA-C alleles having the fewest. In vitro tests confirmed that three of the cytomegalovirus-associated TCR beta chains recognize cytomegalovirus antigens. A further reported finding was that TCR beta sequences accurately predicted the HLA-A and HLA-B alleles for most subjects in the first cohort. While some public TCRs were present in many individuals, most TCR sequences turned up only very rarely across donors. The study gave a list of 150 to 200 TCR beta chains associated with cytomegalovirus. A later genetic analysis reported fewer N-insertions in productive TCRs among donors in an Asian-associated ancestry cluster than the roughly 700-donor mean. The sequencing pipeline was judged likely to have produced a cluster of highly shared sequence variants as a technical artifact. In both the original and validation cohorts, the classifier was reported to diagnose cytomegalovirus status with high specificity and sensitivity. In this cohort, only TCR beta chains were sequenced, and detectable features were limited by the absence of alpha or paired-chain data. In an earlier analysis of approximately 590 of the donors, most TCR beta V segments were observed in productive rearrangements about 87% or about 30% of the time, broadly matching IMGT annotations. Linkage disequilibrium might explain the correlated functional status among segregating V segments, but an unknown experimental factor could not be ruled out. A later analysis associated about 17,000 TCR beta sequences with specific HLA alleles at a false discovery rate of 0.05. Compared with equally common non-associated chains, HLA-associated TCR beta chains in a later analysis were more clonally expanded and had lower generation probabilities. For the cohort, immune exposure information was limited to CMV serostatus. Because counts were too low, some 16 rarely observed V segments, including chromosome 9 orphons, were excluded from the earlier analysis of under 650 of the donors. An association between a missense DCLRE1C variant and V-gene and J-gene trimming of TCR beta chains was found in a later genetic analysis and replicated in an independent cohort. In a later analysis, most CMV-associated TCR beta chains were found to appear HLA-restricted, with HLA associations seemingly driven largely by CMV exposure. According to the authors, the approach could potentially be generalized to other disease states and immunological phenotypes. Because HLA typing was unavailable for some donors at each locus, only the typed subset was used in association tests.

The library was produced with the immunoSEQ multiplex PCR assay. A mixture of 60 forward primers for TCR Vbeta segments and 13 reverse primers for TCR Jbeta segments was used in the multiplex PCR. The CDR3 region of rearranged TCR beta genes was amplified from genomic DNA with a multiplex PCR assay. The Illumina HiSeq System was used to sequence the amplified TCR beta libraries as 87-base-pair reads. The study's own analysis went as follows. In a later analysis, tens of millions of unique TCR beta chains were counted across the approximately 640 repertoires, and around 11 million of these chains were shared by at least two donors. Raw reads were error-corrected and collapsed into unique sequences by a nearest-neighbor algorithm in which closely related sequences were merged to remove PCR and sequencing errors. CDR3 sequences were aligned to IMGT reference sequences to assign V, D and J gene segments. For a sequence to be retained, at least a six-nucleotide match to both a V gene segment and a J gene segment was required. A rearrangement was called productive if the CDR3 had no stop codons and remained in frame with V and J, and every other rearrangement was called non-productive. CDR3 was defined according to IMGT convention as the region running from the second conserved V-encoded cysteine to the conserved J-encoded phenylalanine. In an earlier analysis of more than 550 of the donors, sequences lacking an unambiguous match to a single V gene segment were excluded. An earlier analysis of 450 to 650 of the donors called V segments functional above 56.7% productive rearrangements and segregating when the between-donor standard deviation exceeded 5%. To diagnose cytomegalovirus status from the catalog of TCR beta chain sequences, a statistical classification framework was built. In a later analysis, V and J genes were assigned by comparing TCR nucleotide sequences against IMGT/GENE-DB human TR gene sequences. A later analysis assigned CDR3 sequences and most-parsimonious VDJ recombination scenarios with the TCRdist pipeline. In a later analysis, each TCR beta chain was defined by its CDR3 amino acid sequence together with its V-gene family, and reads without a unique V-gene family were excluded. To address suspected cross-contamination and a sequencing artifact, a later analysis removed over 500 highly shared, low-generation-probability nucleotide sequences. A later analysis calculated a clonal expansion index for each public chain from normalized within-repertoire ranks of inferred template counts. A later analysis computed generation probabilities with a VDJ recombination model fitted to out-of-frame rearrangements, and checked the results against IGoR. In a later analysis, hypergeometric tests were used to score TCR-TCR, TCR-HLA and TCR-CMV co-occurrence, with a repertoire-size bias correction applied to TCR pairs. In a later analysis, false discovery rates were estimated by permuting HLA or CMV assignments 20 times. In a later analysis, co-occurring TCRs were grouped with DBSCAN, and TCRdist sequence similarity was added when clustering was performed within HLA-allele-positive subsets. For co-occurrence clustering, repertoires with fewer than 30,000 or more than 120,000 public chains were excluded, along with roughly 5 repertoires with anomalous nucleotide sharing. The immuneACCESS repertoire file appears here via TCRdb, limited to in-frame rearrangements. These files lack a portion of the clones; in checked studies, under half of the deficit traces to unresolved V genes, and the cause of the others is not known. That table is the source of V, J and clone size, and D and trimming were worked out from the DNA. This sample's table contains roughly 120,000 clones. Of the sample, roughly 1% falls within the top ten clones.

Counted from cysteine to phenylalanine, this CDR3 has 16 amino acids. The DNA shown is the 48-base CDR3, in frame from base 1. Germline trimming amounts to 3 bases on V and 0 bases on J, with 5 as the count of junction bases outside the gene matches. CDR1 and CDR2 were assigned from the germline V gene (reference sequence) as MNHEY and SMNVEV. In total, more than 500 healthy bone marrow donors made up the cohort. At the time of sampling, all cohort members were nominally healthy, though unrecorded immune exposures were likely present. The donor tested CMV seronegative, placing the donor among the approximately 360 seronegative members of the cohort. Each donor provided a peripheral blood sample, and peripheral blood mononuclear cells were used for TCR beta sequencing. Genomic DNA was extracted from the blood cell samples with the Qiagen DNeasy Blood Extraction Kit.

Input material: PBMCs. The receptor comes from a man aged 18 to 29 in good health and CMV-seronegative. The chain employs TRBV27 and TRBJ2-3, and 8 junction bases match TRBD2. The CDR3 reads as follows: CASSFRTSTSTDTQYF. The base sequence is TGTGCCAGCAGTTTCCGGACTAGCACTAGCACAGATACGCAGTATTTT.